Presented here are 10 T cell receptor beta chains from one specimen sequenced in a study of blood T cell repertoires in COVID-19. The data were produced by immunoSEQ multiplex PCR, yet TCRdb's version contains in-frame clones alone and is incomplete. The sample has about 95,000 clones, about 89% seen once. The material sequenced was peripheral blood. These receptor sequences come from a human donor in a cohort sampled during active COVID-19.

This clone was recorded once. The chain has TRBV4-2 and TRBJ2-5; 10 bases map to TRBD2. The V segment lost 4 bases and the J segment 5 bases; nucleotides outside the gene matches: 10. The CDR3 consists of 16 residues. CDR1 and CDR2 (germline): LGHNA, YNFKEQ. The CDR3 DNA sequence: TGTGCCAGCAGCCTCTCCGGGACTAGCGTATCGGAGACCCAGTACTTC. Translated, it gives CASSLSGTSVSETQYF.

In its sample, this clone was seen once. The V and J genes are TRBV6-5 and TRBJ1-5, with 7 bases that match TRBD1. Germline trimming cut 5 bases from V and 4 bases from J; bases unmatched to any gene: 2. The germline CDR1 and CDR2 sequences are MNHEY and SVGAGI. The CDR3 consists of 13 residues. The CDR3 sequence: CASSPTGNQPQHF. The CDR3, as DNA: TGTGCCAGCAGTCCGACAGGGAATCAGCCCCAGCATTTT.

The chain is built from TRBV6-1 and TRBJ2-3, with 9 bases aligning to TRBD2. Looked up from germline, CDR1 is MNHNS and CDR2 is SASEGT. The CDR3 extends over 16 amino acids. The ends lost 4 bases at V and 2 bases at J; junction bases unmatched: 7. The CDR3 DNA is TGTGCCAGCAGTGGCGTATGGACTAGCGCCACAGATACGCAGTATTTT. It specifies CASSGVWTSATDTQYF.

Only one count was recorded for this clone. The V and J genes are TRBV27 and TRBJ2-3; D may be TRBD2 (6 bases). Trimming removed 5 bases at V and 4 bases at J, with 19 bases between. The CDR3 loop spans 16 amino acids. CDR1 and CDR2 (germline): MNHEY, SMNVEV (reference sequence). The CDR3 nucleotides are TGTGCCAGCAGTAACCGCGGGACTCCCCGACCAGATACGCAGTATTTT. It encodes CASSNRGTPRPDTQYF.

The rearrangement links TRBV9 to TRBJ1-6, with 10 bases identical to TRBD1. The trim removed 7 bases at V and 5 bases at J, leaving 6 bases unmatched. This CDR3 contains 15 residues. CDR1 is SGDLS and CDR2 is YYNGEE in the germline V gene. CDR3 in amino acids: CASGQTGGDNSPLHF. The CDR3 nucleotides are TGTGCCAGCGGTCAGACAGGGGGCGATAATTCACCCCTCCACTTT.

This rearrangement joins TRBV3-1 (or the pseudogene TRBV3-2) to TRBJ1-1; TRBD1 matches 7 bases. J gave up 5 bases and V 8 bases, and 8 bases lay outside the gene matches. Germline assignment: CDR1 LGHDT and CDR2 YNNKEL (reference sequence). The CDR3 is 13 residues long. CDR3 sequence (DNA): TGTGCCAGCCGGGGCACAGGGGTAACTGAAGCTTTCTTT. It yields the protein CASRGTGVTEAFF.

This clone was counted a single time. The chain uses TRBV29-1 and TRBJ2-3, with TRBD2 as a possible D gene (5 bases). The CDR3 spans 13 residues. In germline, CDR1 is SQVTM, CDR2 ANQGSEA. Trimming removed 2 bases at V and 1 base at J, with 7 bases between. As DNA, the CDR3 is TGCAGCGTTGAATACGGGGGCACAGATACGCAGTATTTT. This gives the protein CSVEYGGTDTQYF.

V gene TRBV6-2 or TRBV6-3 combines with J gene TRBJ2-5, with D perhaps TRBD2 (6 bases). CDR1 and CDR2 (germline): MNHEY, SVGEGT. The V end was cut by 2 bases, the J end by 4 bases, with 11 bases between. The CDR3 extends over 14 amino acids. The CDR3 coding sequence is TGTGCCAGCAGTTACGCTAGCGCGAGAGAGACCCAGTACTTC. Encoded protein: CASSYASARETQYF.

The V and J genes are TRBV6-4 and TRBJ1-5; D may be TRBD1 (5 bases). Germline lookup yields CDR1 MRHNA and CDR2 SNTAGT. Trimming removed 10 bases at V and 8 bases at J, with 15 bases between. There are 12 residues in the CDR3. DNA for the CDR3: TGTGCCACCTCGGGACTCCCAAAGCCCCAGCATTTT. This encodes CATSGLPKPQHF.

The chain combines TRBV13 with TRBJ2-3; TRBD2 is a possible D gene (6 bases). Germline V gene sequence: CDR1 PRHDT, CDR2 FYEKMQ (reference sequence). The V gene lost 3 bases and the J gene lost 8 bases, with 15 bases spanning the gap. CDR3 length: 14 amino acids. CDR3 sequence: CASSLPGGAATQYF. For the CDR3, the DNA is TGTGCCAGCAGCTTGCCTGGCGGGGCGGCTACGCAGTATTTT.